Below, one T cell receptor (beta chain) is given with its context. Trimming took 6 bases from V and 0 from J; bases not matched to a gene: 8. The CDR3 runs 16 residues. Germline CDR1 LNHDA, CDR2 SQIVND (reference sequence). Original data processing: Quantification of nucleated cells was approximated via reference gene primer amplification. The data were produced by immunoSEQ multiplex PCR, yet TCRdb's version contains in-frame clones alone and is incomplete. D and trimming come from the DNA, and the V and J calls and clone size come from that table. The data hold a few hundred thousand clones, with about 80% observed a single time. The data are from a study of blood T cell repertoires in COVID-19.

The sequenced sample was peripheral blood. This sequence originates from a man older than 75 with acute or convalescent COVID-19. The V gene is TRBV19, the J gene TRBJ1-3, with 7 bases lining up with TRBD1. The CDR3 sequence is CASRKGQDYSGNTIYF. The CDR3 DNA follows: TGTGCCAGTAGAAAAGGACAGGACTACTCTGGAAACACCATATATTTT.